The 12 T cell receptor beta chains presented below share a single source sample, sequenced in a study of blood T cells in healthy people across ages. A J-beta primer mix and a sample-barcoded 5' primer were used in a second PCR of roughly 7 to 12 cycles. TCRdb called the 5' RACE reads again in MiXCR, with one record for every CDR3 protein. The sample yields 850,000 to 1,000,000 distinct CDR3 sequences, around 49% seen once. Sequencing input: blood. These TCRs come from a man younger than 45 in good health.

This clonotype was counted at least ten times. The chain employs TRBV10-3 and TRBJ2-3; TRBD2 might be the D (6 bases). The germline V gene encodes CDR1 ENHRY and CDR2 SYGVKD. The CDR3 sequence is 14 residues long. Trimming stripped 3 bases from V and 3 bases from J, with 10 bases between. CDR3 in amino acids: CAISDGRGTDTQYF. The CDR3 bases are TGTGCCATCAGTGACGGTCGGGGGACAGATACGCAGTATTTT.

The chain employs TRBV3-1 and TRBJ2-5; D is unresolved. Germline CDR1 reads LGHDT; CDR2 reads YNNKEL (reference sequence). Trimming took off 3 bases at V and 3 bases at J, with 8 bases between the two ends. The CDR3 runs 13 residues. CDR3 in amino acids: CASSQMLKETQYF. CDR3 bases: TGTGCCAGCAGCCAGATGCTGAAAGAGACCCAGTACTTC.

The rearrangement uses TRBV6-2 or TRBV6-3 and TRBJ2-1, with D unresolved. This CDR3 has 11 residues. Germline V CDR1 and CDR2: MNHEY, SVGEGT. The V gene lost 2 bases and the J gene lost 10 bases, with 6 bases spanning the gap. This CDR3 reads CASSYLLEQFF. CDR3 nucleotides: TGTGCCAGCAGTTACCTCCTGGAGCAGTTCTTC.

V and J are TRBV20-1 and TRBJ1-2; D may be TRBD1 (6 bases). V was shortened by 5 bases and J by 2 bases, with 12 bases between the two germline ends. CDR1 is DFQATT and CDR2 is SNEGSKA in the germline V gene (reference sequence). The CDR3 covers 13 residues. CDR3 residues: CSAEFRGNYGYTF. The CDR3, as DNA: TGCAGTGCTGAGTTTAGGGGGAACTATGGCTACACCTTC.

This chain joins TRBV12-3 or TRBV12-4 and TRBJ1-2; 9 bases agree with TRBD1. The CDR3 covers 13 residues. V was pared by 6 bases and J by 5 bases, with 4 bases of the junction left unmatched. The CDR3 region has the DNA TGTGCCAGCAGACATGGGACAGGGTATGGCTACACCTTC. It is translated as CASRHGTGYGYTF.

This rearrangement joins TRBV6-1 to TRBJ2-4; 7 nucleotides agree with TRBD2. The CDR3 is 17 amino acids. CDR1 is MNHNS and CDR2 is SASEGT in the germline V gene. V lost 4 bases, J lost 5 bases, and 14 bases stayed unmatched. The CDR3: CASSGGRAGHGENIQYF. The CDR3 nucleotides are TGTGCCAGCAGTGGAGGGAGGGCCGGCCATGGGGAAAACATTCAGTACTTC.

This clonotype came up a few times. V is TRBV7-2 and J is TRBJ2-5, with D possibly being TRBD1 or TRBD2 (6 bases each). Germline V gene data show CDR1 as SGHTA and CDR2 as FQGNSA. This CDR3 contains 14 residues. The V gene lost 1 base and the J gene lost 11 bases, with 17 bases spanning the gap. The CDR3 DNA is TGTGCCAGCAGCTTAGAAACAGGGAGGCATGAGCAGTACTTC. Protein: CASSLETGRHEQYF.

The rearrangement uses TRBV7-9 and TRBJ2-5; perhaps D is TRBD1 or TRBD2 (5 bases each). Between the trimmed V and J ends, which lost 5 bases and 13 bases, there was a span of 23 bases. The germline gives CDR1 SEHNR, CDR2 FQNEAQ (reference sequence). CDR3 length equals 14 residues. The chain's CDR3 is CASSRADNPYERYF. As DNA, the CDR3 is TGTGCCAGCAGCCGAGCGGACAACCCCTACGAGCGGTACTTC.

This clonotype was picked up many times. The chain carries TRBV29-1 and TRBJ2-1, with D tentatively TRBD1 (5 bases). Germline CDR1 SQVTM, CDR2 ANQGSEA. The CDR3 runs 12 residues. V was cut by 3 bases and J by 3 bases, with 6 bases left in between. CDR3 protein: CSVEDNYNEQFF. The DNA of the CDR3 is TGCAGCGTTGAGGACAACTACAATGAGCAGTTCTTC.

The rearrangement links TRBV15 to TRBJ2-7; TRBD1 matches at 10 bases. The germline V gene has CDR1 LNHNV and CDR2 YYDKDF (reference sequence). The trim removed 3 bases at V and 3 bases at J, leaving 14 bases unmatched. This CDR3 has 18 amino acids. CDR3 amino acids: CATSSAGTGATQLYEQYF. As DNA, the CDR3 is TGTGCCACCAGCAGTGCCGGGACAGGGGCCACCCAACTCTACGAGCAGTACTTC.

CDR3: CASRPGLGVYTQYF. CDR3 coding DNA: TGCGCCAGCAGACCGGGACTAGGGGTTTATACGCAGTATTTT. The chain links TRBV5-1 to TRBJ2-3; TRBD2 matches 8 bases. Germline V gene data show CDR1 as SGHRS and CDR2 as YFSETQ. V shed 5 bases, J shed 7 bases, and the junction held 9 bases outside the gene matches. The CDR3 length is 14 residues.

This clonotype has a count of ten or more. Sequence at one end of the junction differs from germline and may be a read error. The chain is built from TRBV5-1 and TRBJ1-6, with D perhaps matching TRBD1 (6 bases). The germline V gene encodes CDR1 SGHRS and CDR2 YFSETQ. The CDR3 length is 14 residues. CDR3 protein: CASSLGGGNSPLHF. DNA of the CDR3: TGTGCCAGCAGTTTAGGGGGGGGGAATTCACCCCTCCACTTT.